This entry concerns a single T cell receptor beta chain. The treatment here: randomized to nivolumab then ipilimumab (arm A) or the reverse (arm B). The data are from a study of sequential checkpoint blockade in melanoma. V was pared by 6 bases and J by 4 bases, with 17 bases between. CDR3 length equals 15 residues. Germline CDR1 MGHRA, CDR2 YSYEKL. Produced via immunoSEQ multiplex PCR; TCRdb's table is partial and in-frame only. The sample records 9,500 to 15,000 clones, under 90% being singletons. The TCR sequence derives from a human donor with melanoma. The chain employs TRBV4-1 and TRBJ2-3; D possibly corresponds to TRBD1 (6 bases). Specimen: CD8+ T cells sorted from blood (inferred from file names), collected from a patient given nivolumab and ipilimumab in sequence. CDR3 sequence reads: CASSRTGPGADTQYF. Written as DNA, the CDR3 is TGCGCCAGCAGTCGAACAGGGCCCGGGGCAGATACGCAGTATTTT.